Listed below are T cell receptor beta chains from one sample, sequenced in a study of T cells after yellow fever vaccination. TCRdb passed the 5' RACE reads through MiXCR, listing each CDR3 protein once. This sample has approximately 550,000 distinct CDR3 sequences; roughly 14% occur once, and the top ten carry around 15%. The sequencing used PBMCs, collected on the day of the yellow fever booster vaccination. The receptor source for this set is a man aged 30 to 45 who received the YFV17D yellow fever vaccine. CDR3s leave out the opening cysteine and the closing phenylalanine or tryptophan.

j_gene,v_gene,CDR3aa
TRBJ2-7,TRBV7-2,ASSFSFPATSAGRAYEQY
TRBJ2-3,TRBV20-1,SATTLGGNTENTQY
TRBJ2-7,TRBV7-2,ASSTDDRVGYEQY
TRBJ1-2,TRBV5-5,ASSPRTGGANYGYT
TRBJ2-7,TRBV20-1,SARPLAGSSYEQY
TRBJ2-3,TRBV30,AWALPGQGLDTQY
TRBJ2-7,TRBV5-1,ASSLNGPRGEQY
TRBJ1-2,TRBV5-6,ASSAKLNYGYT
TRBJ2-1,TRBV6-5,ASGYSYNEQF
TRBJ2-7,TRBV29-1,SVSEGIRGEQY
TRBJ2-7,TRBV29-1,SVEGGGGYEQY
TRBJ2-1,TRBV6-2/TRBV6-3,ASSFRGLAQGNEQF
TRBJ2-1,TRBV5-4,ASSHQGVRHEQF
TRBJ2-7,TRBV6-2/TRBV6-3,ASSYSGEVYGEQY
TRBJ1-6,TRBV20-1,SAPRARGHSPLH
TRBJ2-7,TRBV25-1,ARGPSGQY
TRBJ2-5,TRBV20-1,SARTGQGKQETQY
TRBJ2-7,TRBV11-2,ASRAAGGYEQY
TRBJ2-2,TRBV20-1,CARDRSGASGNTGELF
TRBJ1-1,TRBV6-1,ASSTGGVSTEAF
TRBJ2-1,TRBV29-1,SVGRDMASGATNEQF
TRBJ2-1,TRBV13,ASSKSGRSYNEQF
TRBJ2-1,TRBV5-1,ASSDDLYNEQF
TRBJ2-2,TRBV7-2,ASSLVASGNTGELF
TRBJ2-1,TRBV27,ASTSRGSGPYNEQF
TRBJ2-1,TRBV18,ASSPLGRDNEQF
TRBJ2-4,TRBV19,ASSDRGSNIQY
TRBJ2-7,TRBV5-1,ASSLGTSGTSEQY
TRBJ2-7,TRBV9,ASSVGGRASEQY
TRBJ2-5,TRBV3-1,ASSPGTGYAVTQY
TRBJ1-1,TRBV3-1,ASSQDRFTGTEAF
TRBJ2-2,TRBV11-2,ASRPPTGELF
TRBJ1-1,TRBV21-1,ASSALGRTRGTEAF
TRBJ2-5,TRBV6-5,ASSYSSLQETQY